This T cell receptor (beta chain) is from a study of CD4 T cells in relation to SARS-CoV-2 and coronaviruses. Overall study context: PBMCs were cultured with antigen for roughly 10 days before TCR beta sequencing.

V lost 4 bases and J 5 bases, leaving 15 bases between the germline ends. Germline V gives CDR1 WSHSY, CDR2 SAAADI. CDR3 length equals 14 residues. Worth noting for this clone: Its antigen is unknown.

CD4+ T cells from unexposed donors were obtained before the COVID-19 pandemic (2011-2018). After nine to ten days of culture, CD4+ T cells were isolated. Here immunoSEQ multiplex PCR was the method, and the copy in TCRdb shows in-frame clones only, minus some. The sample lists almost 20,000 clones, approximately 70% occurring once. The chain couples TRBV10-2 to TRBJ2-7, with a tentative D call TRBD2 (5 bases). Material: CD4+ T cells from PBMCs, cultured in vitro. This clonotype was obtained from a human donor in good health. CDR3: CASSVGLAENEQYF. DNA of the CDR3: TGCGCCAGCAGTGTAGGGCTAGCTGAAAACGAGCAGTACTTC.